Listed below are T cell receptor beta chains from one sample, sequenced in a study. Each CDR3 protein gets one entry after TCRdb re-called the 5' RACE reads with MiXCR. This table holds 7,500 to 9,500 distinct CDR3 sequences, approximately 35% found once. Sequencing input: tumor-infiltrating memory CD4+ T cells sorted from the breast tumor. These receptors all stem from a female donor with breast cancer. Each CDR3 is given with its conserved first and last residue. A D gene is named only where the DNA matches it firmly. Only part of the rows carry a size: once, few, many, or a class if the clone is expanded.

13	TRBV28	TRBD1	TRBJ2-1	few	TGTGCCAGCCATCGGGACAGCTACAATGAGCAGTTCTTC	CASHRDSYNEQFF
18	TRBV20-1	TRBD2	TRBJ2-1	few	TGCAGTGCTAGAGGTTTAGCGGGAGGGCTGGGCTCCTACAATGAGCAGTTCTTC	CSARGLAGGLGSYNEQFF
14	TRBV7-3	TRBD2	TRBJ2-1	many	TGTGCCAGCAGCCTATTAGCGGGAGGAAGGGAGCAGTTCTTC	CASSLLAGGREQFF
15	TRBV7-2	NA	TRBJ2-1	NA	TGTGCCAGCAAACTGCAGCAGTCCAAGGGCAATGAGCAGTTCTTC	CASKLQQSKGNEQFF
15	TRBV7-9	NA	TRBJ2-1	few	TGTGCCAGCAGCGCCAGTAGCAGGGTGGTCAATGAGCAGTTCTTC	CASSASSRVVNEQFF
14	TRBV5-1	NA	TRBJ2-3	medium-sized	TGCGCCAGCAGCTGGGGGACCTTGAGTCGTACGCAGTATTTT	CASSWGTLSRTQYF
15	TRBV11-3	TRBD1	TRBJ2-1	few	TGTGCCAGCAGCTTAGCCACAGGGGGCCACAATGAGCAGTTCTTC	CASSLATGGHNEQFF
13	TRBV20-1	NA	TRBJ1-2	many	TGCAGTGCTAGAGATCTACAGGGAGACGGCTACACCTTC	CSARDLQGDGYTF
15	TRBV9	TRBD1	TRBJ2-2	NA	TGCGCCAGCAACGCCCGGACAGGGAGCACCGGGGAGCTGTTTTTT	CASNARTGSTGELFF
11	TRBV20-1	NA	TRBJ2-3	NA	TGCAGTGCTAGAGAAACAGATACGCGGTATTTT	CSARETDTRYF
14	TRBV30	TRBD1	TRBJ1-2	NA	TGTGCCTGGAGTACCACAGGGGTTGGCTATGGCTACACCTTC	CAWSTTGVGYGYTF
14	TRBV7-2	NA	TRBJ2-3	NA	TGTGCCAGCAGCTTAGAAGGGAGACCGAATACGCAGTATTTT	CASSLEGRPNTQYF
14	TRBV20-1	NA	TRBJ1-1	medium-sized	TGCAGTGCTAGAGATTTAGGAGCTAACACTGAAGCTTTCTTT	CSARDLGANTEAFF
14	TRBV6-5	NA	TRBJ1-2	few	TGTGCCAGCAGAGAGGGACAATCCTTCTATGGCTACACCTTC	CASREGQSFYGYTF
12	TRBV20-1	NA	TRBJ2-7	few	TGCAGTGCTAGAGGACGTGGCGACGAGCAGTACTTC	CSARGRGDEQYF
12	TRBV2	NA	TRBJ1-1	many	TGTGCCAGCAGTGAGAACAGGGCTGAAGCTTTCTTT	CASSENRAEAFF
17	TRBV11-2	NA	TRBJ1-2	many	TGTGCCAGCAGCTTATCCCTAATGCTTGGGGGGGCTGGTGGCTACACCTTC	CASSLSLMLGGAGGYTF
13	TRBV5-1	NA	TRBJ2-1	NA	TGCGGCAGCAGCCTGACTAACTCCAATGAGCAGTTCTTC	CGSSLTNSNEQFF
14	TRBV7-9	NA	TRBJ2-3	NA	TGTGCCGGCAGCTTATCAGGGGGGACAGATACGCAGTATTTT	CAGSLSGGTDTQYF
14	TRBV18	TRBD1	TRBJ2-4	medium-sized	TGTGCCAGCTTCCCTCAGGGGGCTAAAAACATTCAGTACTTC	CASFPQGAKNIQYF
14	TRBV4-1	NA	TRBJ2-2	many	TGCGCCAGCAGCCAAGCCAGTAAGACCGGGGAGCTGTTTTTT	CASSQASKTGELFF
12	TRBV30	TRBD1	TRBJ1-3	NA	TGTTCCCTCGCGACAGGGCTCGACACCATATATTTT	CSLATGLDTIYF
13	TRBV6-1	NA	TRBJ1-5	NA	TGTGCCAGCAGTGACGACGAAGAACAGCCCCAGCATTTT	CASSDDEEQPQHF
14	TRBV7-2	NA	TRBJ1-1	NA	TGTGCCAGCAGCTTGGGCAGAGTTAGCACTGAAGCTTTCTTT	CASSLGRVSTEAFF
15	TRBV4-1	NA	TRBJ1-6	large	TGCGCCAGCAGCCCATGGGGGGGCGCGGGATCACCCCTCCACTTT	CASSPWGGAGSPLHF
15	TRBV7-3	NA	TRBJ2-3	medium-sized	TGTGCCAGCAGCTTGGGCCCCCGGGCCACAGATACGCAGTATTTT	CASSLGPRATDTQYF
11	TRBV6-5	NA	TRBJ2-1	NA	TGTGCCAGCGAGGGCAACAATGAGCAGTTCTTC	CASEGNNEQFF
19	TRBV6-2/TRBV6-3	NA	TRBJ2-7	NA	TGTGCCAGCAGTTACTCTTCCGGGAAAGGGCTCATGAGCTCCTACGAGCAGTACTTC	CASSYSSGKGLMSSYEQYF
13	TRBV7-2	NA	TRBJ2-1	few	TGTGCCAGCAGCGGACTGGGCTACAATGAGCAGTTCTTC	CASSGLGYNEQFF
18	TRBV20-1	TRBD2	TRBJ2-1	NA	TGCAGTGCTAGAGAGACTAGCGGGAGGGTTAGCTCCTACAATGAGCAGTTCTTC	CSARETSGRVSSYNEQFF
12	TRBV4-1	NA	TRBJ2-7	NA	TGCGCCAGCAGTCAGACACGCTACGAGCAGTACTTC	CASSQTRYEQYF
17	TRBV12-3/TRBV12-4	TRBD2	TRBJ2-1	few	TGTGCCAGCAACCCCGGGGGGGGCGAAATGGCCTACAATGAGCAGTTCTTC	CASNPGGGEMAYNEQFF
14	TRBV4-1	NA	TRBJ2-2	NA	TGCGCCAGCAGCCACGTGGGGAACACTGGGGAGCTGTTTTTT	CASSHVGNTGELFF
15	TRBV6-1	NA	TRBJ1-5	NA	TGTGCCAGCAGTGGGTCCGGGCCCCGCAATCAGCCCCAGCATTTT	CASSGSGPRNQPQHF
15	TRBV6-5	TRBD2	TRBJ2-3	NA	TGTGCCAGCAGTTCTCGGGGGGTGAGCACAGATACGCAGTATTTT	CASSSRGVSTDTQYF
13	TRBV20-1	NA	TRBJ2-3	NA	TGCAGTGCTAGCATCCAGCGCACAGATACGCAGTATTTT	CSASIQRTDTQYF
16	TRBV7-9	TRBD2	TRBJ2-1	NA	TGTGCCAACAGCTTAGCGGGTCGCTCGTTCCTCGATGAGCAGTTCTTC	CANSLAGRSFLDEQFF
15	TRBV9	TRBD2	TRBJ2-3	medium-sized	TGTGCCAGCAGTAGACTAGCGGGGGACCCAGATACGCAGTATTTT	CASSRLAGDPDTQYF
14	TRBV5-1	TRBD1	TRBJ2-7	few	TGCGCCAGCAGTTCCCTTACAGGGGGTGGCGAGCAGTACTTC	CASSSLTGGGEQYF
10	TRBV12-3/TRBV12-4	NA	TRBJ1-1	medium-sized	TGTGCCAGCAGCTCTGTTGAAGCTTTCTTT	CASSSVEAFF
14	TRBV5-1	TRBD1	TRBJ1-5	NA	TGCGCCAGCAGCTTGGAAGGGGGCACGATGCCCCAGCATTTT	CASSLEGGTMPQHF
15	TRBV12-3/TRBV12-4	TRBD1	TRBJ1-5	NA	TGTGCCAGCAGTCCGGGACAGGGTAACAATCAGCCCCAGCATTTT	CASSPGQGNNQPQHF
13	TRBV5-1	NA	TRBJ1-1	NA	TGCGCCAGCAGCTTGGCCTGGTCAGGTGAAGCTTTCTTT	CASSLAWSGEAFF
15	TRBV7-2	TRBD1	TRBJ2-3	medium-sized	TGTGCCAGCAGCGACCGACAGGGAGGCACAGATACGCAGTATTTT	CASSDRQGGTDTQYF
13	TRBV5-1	NA	TRBJ2-1	NA	TGCGCCAGCAGCTTGAGCGGCTACAATGAGCAGTTCTTC	CASSLSGYNEQFF
17	TRBV14	NA	TRBJ2-3	many	TGTGCCAGCAGCACCCTAGGGGGACACACTAGCACAGATACGCAGTATTTT	CASSTLGGHTSTDTQYF